This entry describes one T cell receptor (beta chain). The antigen remains unidentified. The CDR3 is made up of 15 amino acids. The germline CDR1 and CDR2 sequences are SEHNR and FQNEAQ (reference sequence). V lost 2 bases and J 4 bases, leaving 14 bases between the germline ends. This sample was included in a study of T cell responses to AZD1222 COVID-19 vaccine. General study results and limits: It was only 6 or 7 AZD1222 recipients who were seropositive at baseline. Mostly white British, mostly female donors; authors suggested clonal diversity may be underestimated.

Libraries were prepared by immunoSEQ multiplex PCR; TCRdb keeps only in-frame clonotypes and omits some of them. The sample contains some 150,000 clones, 70% to 90% of which appear only once. This chain links TRBV7-9 with TRBJ1-1, with D perhaps TRBD1 (5 bases). The specimen comprised peripheral blood, sampled on day 0 of AZD1222 vaccination. This clonotype originated in an adult in good health. In DNA, the CDR3 is TGTGCCAGCAGCTTATTGGGGCGGGGGAGCACTGAAGCTTTCTTT. Translation: CASSLLGRGSTEAFF.